The sequence of this TCR beta chain was determined in a study of T cell responses to AZD1222 COVID-19 vaccine. Study-wide context: Analyses pooled second doses at about 4 or about 12 weeks. Overall study results and limits: Only after the peak T cell response were repertoires sampled. The number of AZD1222 recipients seropositive at baseline was only 6 or 7. The donor group comprised mostly white British people and more females; the analysis possibly underestimated clonal diversity.

The V and J ends lost 2 bases and 6 bases, in that order; junction bases with no gene match: 6. Germline V gives CDR1 SGHRS, CDR2 YFSETQ. The CDR3 covers 15 residues. The repertoire was sequenced with immunoSEQ multiplex PCR; TCRdb's copy has only in-frame clones and lacks some. The sample holds approximately 120,000 clones; 85% to 90% are singletons and the top ten take under 35%. About this clone itself: The target antigen is unknown.

The chain employs TRBV5-1 and TRBJ1-2; 11 nucleotides align to TRBD1. The receptor was isolated from an adult in good health. Sequencing used peripheral blood, obtained on day 0 of AZD1222 vaccination. CDR3 in amino acids: CASSFRTGGMDGYTF. The CDR3 coding sequence is TGCGCCAGCAGCTTTCGGACAGGGGGCATGGATGGCTACACCTTC.